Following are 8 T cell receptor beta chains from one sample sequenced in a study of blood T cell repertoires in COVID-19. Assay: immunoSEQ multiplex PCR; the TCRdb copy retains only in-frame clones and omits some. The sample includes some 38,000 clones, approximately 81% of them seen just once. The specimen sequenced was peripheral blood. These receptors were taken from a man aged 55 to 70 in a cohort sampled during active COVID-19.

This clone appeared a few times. In DNA, the CDR3 is TGTGCCAGCAGCTTAGGGTCGGGGGGGCAGCCCCAGCATTTT. This translates into CASSLGSGGQPQHF. This chain uses TRBV7-9 with TRBJ1-5, with D perhaps TRBD1 (5 bases). V lost 1 base to trimming and J lost 7 bases, with 11 bases between them. The CDR3 sequence is 14 residues long. Germline V lookup: CDR1 SEHNR, CDR2 FQNEAQ (reference sequence). Filled out from reference TRBV7-9 and TRBJ1-5, the complete variable domain reads DTGVSQNPRHKITKRGQNVTFRCDPISEHNRLYWYRQTLGQGPEFLTYFQNEAQLEKSRLLSDRFSAERPKGSFSTLEIQRTEQGDSAMYLCASSLGSGGQPQHFGDGTRLSIL.

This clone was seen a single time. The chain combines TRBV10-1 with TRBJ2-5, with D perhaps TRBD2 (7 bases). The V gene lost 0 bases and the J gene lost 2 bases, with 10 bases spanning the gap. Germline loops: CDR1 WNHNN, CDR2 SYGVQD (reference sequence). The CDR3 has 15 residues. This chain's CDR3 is CASSESGGPQETQYF. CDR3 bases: TGCGCCAGCAGTGAGTCGGGGGGGCCTCAAGAGACCCAGTACTTC.

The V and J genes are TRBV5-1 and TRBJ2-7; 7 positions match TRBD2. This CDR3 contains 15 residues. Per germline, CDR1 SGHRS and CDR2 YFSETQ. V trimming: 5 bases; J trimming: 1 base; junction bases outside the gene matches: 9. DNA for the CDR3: TGCGCCAGCAGGGTGGGGGGGACCCAATCCTACGAGCAGTACTTC. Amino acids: CASRVGGTQSYEQYF.

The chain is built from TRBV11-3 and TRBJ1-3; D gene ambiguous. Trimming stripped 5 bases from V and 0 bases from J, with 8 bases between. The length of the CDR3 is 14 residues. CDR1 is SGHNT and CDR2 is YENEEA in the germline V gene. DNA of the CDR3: TGTGCCAGCAGCCCCGGTCGCTCTGGAAACACCATATATTTT. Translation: CASSPGRSGNTIYF.

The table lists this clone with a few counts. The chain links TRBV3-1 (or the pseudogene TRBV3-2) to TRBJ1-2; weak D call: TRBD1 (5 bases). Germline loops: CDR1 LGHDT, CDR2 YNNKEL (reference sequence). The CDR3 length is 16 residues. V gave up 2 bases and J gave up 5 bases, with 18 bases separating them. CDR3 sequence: CASSQFRRGSVYGYTF. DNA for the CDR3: TGTGCCAGCAGCCAATTTAGGAGGGGTAGCGTTTATGGCTACACCTTC.

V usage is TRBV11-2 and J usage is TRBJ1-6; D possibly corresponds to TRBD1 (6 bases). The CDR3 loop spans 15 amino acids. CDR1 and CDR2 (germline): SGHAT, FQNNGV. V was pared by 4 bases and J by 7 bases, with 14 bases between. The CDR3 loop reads CASSSQGLGNSPLHF. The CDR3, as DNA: TGTGCCAGCAGCTCTCAGGGGTTGGGGAATTCACCCCTCCACTTT.

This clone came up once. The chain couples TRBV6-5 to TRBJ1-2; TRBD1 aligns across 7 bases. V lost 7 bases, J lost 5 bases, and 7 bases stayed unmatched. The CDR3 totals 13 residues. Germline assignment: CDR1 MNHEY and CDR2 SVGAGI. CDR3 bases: TGTGCCAGCACGCGGACAGGAGTTTATGGCTACACCTTC. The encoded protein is CASTRTGVYGYTF.

CDR3 sequence (DNA): TGTGCCAGTAGTACGCGACGCGGAGGGTATAATTCACCCCTCCACTTT. Translated, it gives CASSTRRGGYNSPLHF. The chain couples TRBV19 to TRBJ1-6; D is uncertain. Trimming removed 4 bases from V and 4 bases from J, with 14 bases in between. Germline loops: CDR1 LNHDA, CDR2 SQIVND (reference sequence). There are 16 residues in the CDR3.